The sequence of this T cell receptor beta chain was determined in a study of response to subunit inactivated influenza vaccine. Study-level findings and limits: There was a suggestion from the authors that each seasonal influenza vaccination recruits few new T cells.

Note on this clonotype: Antigen: not known.

Germline loops: CDR1 MDHEN, CDR2 SYDVKM. This CDR3 comprises 17 residues. V lost 5 bases, J lost 3 bases, and 11 bases stayed unmatched. TCRdb itself ran the RT-PCR reads through MiXCR, one entry per CDR3 protein. This table holds 800,000 to 1,000,000 distinct CDR3 sequences, approximately 21% found once. The sample here was PBMCs from blood, taken around 5 days after vaccination. The chain combines TRBV28 with TRBJ2-1; TRBD2 matches at 9 bases. The clonotype comes from a man in his fifties or sixties who received an inactivated influenza vaccine. The CDR3 reads CASSPLELAGNYNEQFF. The CDR3 DNA sequence: TGTGCCAGCAGTCCCCTCGAGCTAGCGGGGAACTACAATGAGCAGTTCTTC.